This T cell receptor (beta chain) was sequenced in a study of OX40 agonist ivuxolimab in advanced cancers. For the study at large: Averaging 60 years in age, with a range of roughly 23 to 85, the cohort was more than 75% male. Overall study findings and caveats: More expanded clones were found, on average, in CD8+ than in CD4+ T cells. Some of the lowest clonal expansion was seen in partial responders at 0.1-3.0 mg/kg.

Looked up from germline, CDR1 is SGDLS and CDR2 is YYNGEE. The CDR3 has 16 residues. Unmatched junction bases numbered 11, after V lost 4 bases and J lost 2 bases. Researchers took blood at baseline, on cycle 4 day 1, and on cycle 7 day 1. Comment on this clone: As yet, its antigen is unknown.

Assay: immunoSEQ multiplex PCR; the TCRdb copy retains only in-frame clones and omits some. The sample has about 45,000 clones, approximately 91% seen once. The gene calls are TRBV9 and TRBJ2-7; the match to TRBD2 covers 8 bases. The sequencing used CD4+ or CD8+ T cells sorted from blood, collected in a trial of the OX40 agonist ivuxolimab. The sequence was obtained from an adult with an advanced solid tumor such as melanoma, head and neck, liver or kidney cancer. CDR3 amino acids: CASSSGGAGGTYEQYF. CDR3 bases: TGTGCCAGCAGCTCGGGGGGGGCGGGAGGAACCTACGAGCAGTACTTC. Together with reference TRBV9 and TRBJ2-7, the CDR3 gives the full variable domain: DSGVTQTPKHLITATGQRVTLRCSPRSGDLSVYWYQQSLDQGLQFLIQYYNGEERAKGNILERFSAQQFPDLHSELNLSSLELGDSALYFCASSSGGAGGTYEQYFGPGTRLTVT.